A single TCR beta chain is shown here with its context. Its antigen is still unknown. This record belongs to a study of cytomegalovirus exposure and HLA in healthy donors. In the study overall: Some 85 million unique TCRs from HLA-typed donors were held in an early data release.

The CDR3 loop spans 13 amino acids. V lost 1 base and J lost 7, with 11 bases in between. The germline gives CDR1 LGHNA, CDR2 YNFKEQ. Findings of the study overall: Published work reported that the classifier diagnosed cytomegalovirus status with high specificity and sensitivity.

PCR amplification relied on 60 Vbeta primers (plus 13 Jbeta primers). Assay: immunoSEQ multiplex PCR; the TCRdb copy retains only in-frame clones and omits some. The sample includes about 140,000 clones, about 66% of them seen just once. The sample comprised PBMCs. The TCR originated in a human donor in good health. The chain couples TRBV4-2 to TRBJ2-7; D possibly corresponds to TRBD2 (5 bases). CDR3 protein: CASSQGLAREQYF. The CDR3, as DNA: TGTGCCAGCAGCCAAGGGCTAGCTCGAGAGCAGTACTTC.